This passage covers 26 T cell receptor beta chains from one sample sequenced in a study of T cell responses to AZD1222 COVID-19 vaccine. Clones were read by immunoSEQ multiplex PCR, and TCRdb kept only the in-frame ones, dropping some. The sample is made up of 150,000 or so clones, and the top ten hold under 2.5% of it. Sequenced sample: peripheral blood. The receptors here all came from an adult in good health.

To note about this clone: The identical CDR3 is also encoded by other nucleotide sequences in the sample. The chain recombines TRBV5-6 with TRBJ1-1; D is uncertain. CDR1 and CDR2 (germline): SGHDT, YYEEEE. Trimming left V 0 bases short and J 0 bases short, with 3 bases between. The CDR3 is 13 amino acids. The CDR3 coding sequence is TGTGCCAGCAGCTTGGGACTGAACACTGAAGCTTTCTTT. Protein sequence: CASSLGLNTEAFF.

The chain joins TRBV7-2 to TRBJ2-3; D is undetermined. The CDR3 totals 15 residues. The germline V gene has CDR1 SGHTA and CDR2 FQGNSA. Trimming cost V 1 base and J 0 bases, with 8 bases left between them. Here the CDR3 DNA reads TGTGCCAGCAGCTTAGTAGGGTATAGCACAGATACGCAGTATTTT. Translated, it gives CASSLVGYSTDTQYF.

This sequence joins TRBV5-1 and TRBJ2-7; a possible D gene is TRBD1 (5 bases). The ends were cut back, 4 bases at V and 4 bases at J, with 21 bases in the middle. Germline CDR1 and CDR2: SGHRS and YFSETQ. The CDR3 spans 16 residues. CDR3 region: CASSKDMDIGAYEQYF. The CDR3 DNA follows: TGCGCCAGCAGCAAAGACATGGACATTGGGGCGTACGAGCAGTACTTC.

This chain joins TRBV18 and TRBJ1-3; D may be TRBD1 (5 bases). The CDR3 consists of 15 residues. V was pared by 2 bases and J by 4 bases, with 12 bases between. Germline values: CDR1 KGHSH, CDR2 LQKENI. For the CDR3, the DNA is TGTGCCAGCTCACCAGCAGGGCCGATCGGAAACACCATATATTTT. The encoded protein is CASSPAGPIGNTIYF.

The rearrangement joins TRBV28 to TRBJ2-5, with TRBD2 as a possible D gene (6 bases). Deletions cut 2 bases from V and 5 bases from J, with 27 bases between. CDR3 length: 19 amino acids. CDR1 MDHEN and CDR2 SYDVKM come from the germline V gene. The CDR3 region is CASSLRGFGARQGGETQYF. CDR3 DNA sequence: TGTGCCAGCAGTTTACGGGGGTTTGGGGCCAGACAAGGAGGGGAGACCCAGTACTTC.

This rearrangement joins TRBV3-1 (or the pseudogene TRBV3-2) to TRBJ1-3; TRBD1 matches 9 bases. The trim removed 1 base at V and 5 bases at J, leaving 3 bases unmatched. This CDR3 has 15 residues. The germline V gene encodes CDR1 LGHDT and CDR2 YNNKEL (reference sequence). CDR3 bases: TGTGCCAGCAGCCAAGGACAGGGGGGTAGAAACACCATATATTTT. This encodes CASSQGQGGRNTIYF.

This sequence joins TRBV19 and TRBJ2-7; TRBD1 agrees at 10 bases. Germline V gene data show CDR1 as LNHDA and CDR2 as SQIVND (reference sequence). CDR3 length: 14 residues. Trimming removed 4 bases from V and 5 bases from J; junction bases left unmatched: 5. DNA for the CDR3: TGTGCCAGTAGTACGGGGACAGGGGCTGACGAGCAGTACTTC. It translates to CASSTGTGADEQYF.

The gene calls are TRBV7-9 and TRBJ1-1; no clear D. Germline values: CDR1 SEHNR, CDR2 FQNEAQ (reference sequence). The CDR3 extends over 15 amino acids. Trimming shortened V by 3 bases and J by 1 base, and 12 bases separated the two germline ends. The CDR3 region has the DNA TGTGCCAGCAGCTTCAAGGGCGGGGAGAACACTGAAGCTTTCTTT. Translating it yields CASSFKGGENTEAFF. The full variable domain, completed using reference TRBV7-9 and TRBJ1-1, is DTGVSQNPRHKITKRGQNVTFRCDPISEHNRLYWYRQTLGQGPEFLTYFQNEAQLEKSRLLSDRFSAERPKGSFSTLEIQRTEQGDSAMYLCASSFKGGENTEAFFGQGTRLTVV.

This rearrangement joins TRBV12-3 or TRBV12-4 to TRBJ2-7, with 15 bases fitting TRBD2. Trimming cost V 5 bases and J 11 bases; bases outside gene matches: 4. The CDR3 is 13 residues long. The CDR3 DNA is TGTGCCAGCAGTCCCGGGACTAGCGGGGGGAAGTACTTC. Its protein is CASSPGTSGGKYF.

V is TRBV3-1 (or the pseudogene TRBV3-2) and J is TRBJ2-1; D might be TRBD2 (7 bases). Trimming stripped 10 bases from V and 8 bases from J, with 21 bases between. CDR3 length: 14 residues. Germline assignment: CDR1 LGHDT and CDR2 YNNKEL (reference sequence). The CDR3 DNA sequence: TGTGCCAACCCCGGGCGGGGGCGAGGGGATGAGCAGTTCTTC. Translating gives CANPGRGRGDEQFF.

Comments on this clone: The germline gene is not matched at one end of the junction; a read error may be the cause. This sequence joins TRBV29-1 and TRBJ2-1, with 11 nucleotides matching TRBD2. The germline gives CDR1 SQVTM, CDR2 ANQGSEA. The CDR3 contains 14 residues. For the CDR3, the DNA is TGCAGCGTACCTAGCGGGGGGAACTACAATGCGCAGTTCTTC. As protein: CSVPSGGNYNAQFF.

The chain combines TRBV11-3 with TRBJ1-1, with D perhaps TRBD1 (5 bases). The germline gives CDR1 SGHNT, CDR2 YENEEA. The CDR3 is 16 residues long. V was clipped by 4 bases and J by 0 bases, with 15 bases between them. CDR3 in amino acids: CASSSGRSFMNTEAFF. The CDR3 bases are TGTGCCAGCAGCTCAGGGCGTAGTTTTATGAACACTGAAGCTTTCTTT.

The chain combines TRBV15 with TRBJ2-5, with 8 bases identical to TRBD2. V was clipped by 5 bases and J by 5 bases; unmatched bases: 7. The CDR3 totals 14 residues. Germline-derived CDR1 and CDR2 are LNHNV and YYDKDF (reference sequence). CDR3 sequence (DNA): TGTGCCACCAGCGCCCCCGGGAGGGGGGAGACCCAGTACTTC. Translating it yields CATSAPGRGETQYF.

The chain links TRBV13 to TRBJ2-3, with D perhaps being TRBD1 or TRBD2 (5 bases each). CDR1 and CDR2 from the germline V gene are PRHDT and FYEKMQ (reference sequence). V lost 5 bases to trimming and J lost 4 bases, with 22 bases between them. The CDR3 runs 17 residues. The CDR3: CASSAPGPQRGPDTQYF. The CDR3 DNA follows: TGTGCCAGCAGCGCTCCGGGACCCCAAAGGGGCCCAGATACGCAGTATTTT.

The chain links TRBV27 to TRBJ1-1; maybe TRBD1 (6 bases). The CDR3 totals 15 residues. V lost 0 bases and J lost 1, with 9 bases in between. The germline V gene has CDR1 MNHEY and CDR2 SMNVEV (reference sequence). CDR3 DNA sequence: TGTGCCAGCAGTTTATCGTGGGGGCCGAACACTGAAGCTTTCTTT. Residues: CASSLSWGPNTEAFF.

The chain joins TRBV6-1 to TRBJ1-2; perhaps TRBD1 as D (5 bases). The V end was cut by 1 base, the J end by 5 bases, with 11 bases between. The CDR3 is made up of 14 amino acids. Germline CDR1 reads MNHNS; CDR2 reads SASEGT. The DNA of the CDR3 is TGTGCCAGCAGTGAAGTGGGGGGTCGGTATGGCTACACCTTC. Protein product: CASSEVGGRYGYTF.

The chain combines TRBV30 with TRBJ1-1, with D unresolved. Germline V gives CDR1 GTSNPN, CDR2 SVGIG (reference sequence). The V end lost 1 base, the J end lost 8 bases, and 11 bases lay between the germline ends. The CDR3 runs 12 residues. The DNA for the CDR3 is TGTGCCTGGAGTGAGCGGGGAAAAGAAGCTTTCTTT. As protein: CAWSERGKEAFF.

The rearrangement uses TRBV6-6 and TRBJ2-1; possible D gene TRBD2, 6 bases. The germline CDR1 and CDR2 sequences are MNHNY and SVGAGI (reference sequence). The CDR3 loop spans 16 amino acids. The germline V and J ends were trimmed by 2 bases and 3 bases, with 14 bases remaining between them. The chain's CDR3 is CASSYRPGLDYNEQFF. CDR3 in DNA: TGTGCCAGCAGTTACCGACCGGGACTCGACTACAATGAGCAGTTCTTC.

The rearrangement links TRBV18 to TRBJ2-2; no reliable D call. Germline CDR1 KGHSH, CDR2 LQKENI. The CDR3 totals 13 residues. V lost 0 bases to trimming and J lost 4 bases, with 3 bases between them. In DNA, the CDR3 is TGTGCCAGCTCACCACCGGCCACCGGGGAGCTGTTTTTT. As protein: CASSPPATGELFF.

This chain connects TRBV28 to TRBJ1-2; D remains ambiguous. Germline-derived CDR1 and CDR2 are MDHEN and SYDVKM. The V gene lost 5 bases and the J gene lost 0 bases, with 4 bases spanning the gap. This CDR3 spans 12 amino acids. This CDR3 is CASSDSNYGYTF. The CDR3 bases are TGTGCCAGCAGTGACTCTAACTATGGCTACACCTTC.

V usage is TRBV6-1 and J usage is TRBJ2-1; maybe TRBD1 (6 bases). Germline assignment: CDR1 MNHNS and CDR2 SASEGT. This CDR3 has 17 residues. V shed 1 base and J shed 7 bases, with 20 bases lying between them. The CDR3 loop is CASSEGQSRGWGNEQFF. The CDR3 DNA follows: TGTGCCAGCAGTGAAGGACAAAGCAGGGGTTGGGGAAATGAGCAGTTCTTC.

In nucleotides, the CDR3 is TGTGCCTGGAGGGCCGGGGGGCGGGAGCCCCAGCATTTT. Its protein product is CAWRAGGREPQHF. The chain combines TRBV30 with TRBJ1-5, with D tentatively TRBD1 (6 bases). V was trimmed by 3 bases and J by 8 bases, leaving 14 bases between them. This CDR3 has 13 residues. Germline V gives CDR1 GTSNPN, CDR2 SVGIG (reference sequence).

The V and J genes are TRBV28 and TRBJ2-1; D uncertain. The CDR3 totals 11 residues. The V and J ends lost 5 bases and 8 bases respectively, with 7 bases between them. Germline V gives CDR1 MDHEN, CDR2 SYDVKM. In DNA, the CDR3 is TGTGCCAGCAGTACCCAGCATGAGCAGTTCTTC. This sequence encodes CASSTQHEQFF.

V is TRBV7-6 and J is TRBJ2-3, with 11 bases fitting TRBD2. The CDR3 has 16 residues. Germline V gene data show CDR1 as SGHVS and CDR2 as FNYEAQ. The ends lost 5 bases at V and 4 bases at J; junction bases unmatched: 8. CDR3 region: CASSPNSGGAADTQYF. The CDR3 DNA reads as TGTGCCAGCAGCCCGAATAGCGGGGGGGCGGCAGATACGCAGTATTTT.

The chain is built from TRBV4-2 and TRBJ1-1; perhaps TRBD1 as D (5 bases). The germline V and J ends were trimmed by 2 bases and 4 bases, with 11 bases remaining between them. Germline V gives CDR1 LGHNA, CDR2 YNFKEQ. This CDR3 spans 14 amino acids. CDR3 sequence (DNA): TGTGCCAGCAGCCAACCGGGGGGTTCCACTGAAGCTTTCTTT. Protein: CASSQPGGSTEAFF.

The chain couples TRBV5-1 to TRBJ1-4, with D possibly matching TRBD1 (5 bases). The germline CDR1 and CDR2 sequences are SGHRS and YFSETQ. The CDR3 consists of 15 residues. Trimming shortened V by 1 base and J by 5 bases, and 12 bases separated the two germline ends. The CDR3: CASSLTPGFNEKLFF. CDR3 nucleotide sequence: TGCGCCAGCAGCTTGACCCCAGGGTTCAATGAAAAACTGTTTTTT.